The present TCR beta chain was sequenced within a study of shared T cell receptors in the human thymus. Trimming left V 1 base short and J 1 base short, with 14 bases between. The CDR3 covers 15 residues. Germline CDR1 GTSNPN, CDR2 SVGIG (reference sequence). Libraries were prepared by immunoSEQ multiplex PCR; TCRdb keeps only in-frame clonotypes and omits some of them. Of under 700,000 clones listed, 75% to 80% are singletons. The same data also went into a second study, on human thymus T cells. That study adds: The donors were infants in Finland with congenital heart defects, otherwise immunologically healthy. Thymic samples were excised during corrective heart operations. Within thymic and blood repertoires, V and J gene usage appeared to be biased.

The sequencing sample was made of thymocytes. This TCR was sampled from a boy in the first two years of life with a congenital heart defect. This chain uses TRBV30 with TRBJ2-7, with D maybe TRBD2 (6 bases). The CDR3: CAWSADGSPSYEQYF. The CDR3 coding sequence is TGTGCCTGGAGTGCCGACGGGAGCCCTTCCTACGAGCAGTACTTC. Drawing the rest from reference TRBV30 and TRBJ2-7, the complete variable domain is SQTIHQWPATLVQPVGSPLSLECTVEGTSNPNLYWYRQAAGRGLQLLFYSVGIGQISSEVPQNLSASRPQDRQFILSSKKLLLSDSGFYLCAWSADGSPSYEQYFGPGTRLTVT.